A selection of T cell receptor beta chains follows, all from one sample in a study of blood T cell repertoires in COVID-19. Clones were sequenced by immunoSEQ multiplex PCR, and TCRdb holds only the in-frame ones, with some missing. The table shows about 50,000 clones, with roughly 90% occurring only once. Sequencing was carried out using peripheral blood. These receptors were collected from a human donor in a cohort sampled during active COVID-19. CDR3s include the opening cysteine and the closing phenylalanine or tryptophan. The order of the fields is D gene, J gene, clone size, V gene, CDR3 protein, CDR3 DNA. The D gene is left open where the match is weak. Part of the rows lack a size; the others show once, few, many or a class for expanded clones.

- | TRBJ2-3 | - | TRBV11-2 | CASSLARGTDTQYF | TGTGCCAGCAGCTTAGCACGGGGAACAGATACGCAGTATTTT
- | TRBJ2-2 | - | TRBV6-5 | CASSQLRVSTGELFF | TGTGCCAGCAGTCAGTTGCGGGTATCCACCGGGGAGCTGTTTTTT
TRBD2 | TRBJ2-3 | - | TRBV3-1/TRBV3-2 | CASSPGLAGRTDTQYF | TGTGCCAGCAGTCCGGGACTAGCGGGCCGCACAGATACGCAGTATTTT
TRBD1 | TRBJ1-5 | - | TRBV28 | CASRKQGDQPQHF | TGTGCCAGCAGGAAACAGGGGGATCAGCCCCAGCATTTT
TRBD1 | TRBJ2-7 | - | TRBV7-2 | CASSQDRGSPKYEQYF | TGTGCCAGCAGCCAGGACAGGGGGAGTCCGAAATACGAGCAGTACTTC
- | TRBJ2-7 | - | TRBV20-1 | CSASTGILNYEQYF | TGCAGTGCTAGTACAGGCATACTTAACTACGAGCAGTACTTC
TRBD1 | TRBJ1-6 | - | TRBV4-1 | CASSPEGGTGNSPLHF | TGCGCCAGCAGCCCTGAAGGTGGGACAGGGAATTCACCCCTCCACTTT
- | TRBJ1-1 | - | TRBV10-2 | CASKTGAQWNTEAFF | TGCGCCAGCAAGACAGGCGCACAGTGGAACACTGAAGCTTTCTTT
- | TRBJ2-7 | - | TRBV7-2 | CASSSPTTATYEQYF | TGTGCCAGCAGCTCCCCCACGACAGCTACCTACGAGCAGTACTTC
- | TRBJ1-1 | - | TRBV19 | CASSDRPGLEAFF | TGTGCCAGTAGTGATAGACCGGGTCTTGAAGCTTTCTTT
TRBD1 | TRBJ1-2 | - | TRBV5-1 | CASSPGQGGVIDYGYTF | TGCGCCAGCAGCCCGGGACAGGGGGGTGTTATTGACTATGGCTACACCTTC
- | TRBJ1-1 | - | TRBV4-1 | CASSQDEAGMNTEAFF | TGCGCCAGCAGCCAAGATGAGGCAGGGATGAACACTGAAGCTTTCTTT
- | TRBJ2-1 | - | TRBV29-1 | CSVVGGYKTPSSYNEQFF | TGCAGCGTTGTAGGGGGATATAAAACACCGAGCTCCTACAATGAGCAGTTCTTC
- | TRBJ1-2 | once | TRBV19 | CASSIDMKGYYGYTF | TGTGCCAGTAGTATAGATATGAAGGGGTACTATGGCTACACCTTC
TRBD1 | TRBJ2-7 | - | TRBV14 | CASRYSGTGNEQYF | TGTGCCAGCAGATACTCCGGGACAGGGAACGAGCAGTACTTC
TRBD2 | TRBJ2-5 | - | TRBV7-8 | CASSRGTSGPGETQYF | TGTGCCAGCAGCCGAGGGACTAGCGGGCCGGGGGAAACCCAGTACTTC
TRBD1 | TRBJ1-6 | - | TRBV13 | CASSLGQGASYNSPLHF | TGTGCCAGCAGCTTGGGACAGGGGGCTTCCTATAATTCACCCCTCCACTTT
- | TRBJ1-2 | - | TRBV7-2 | CASRQGLGGYTF | TGTGCCAGCAGACAGGGATTGGGCGGCTACACCTTC
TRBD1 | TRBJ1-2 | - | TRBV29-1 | CSVRTGPYGYTF | TGCAGCGTTAGGACAGGACCCTATGGCTACACCTTC
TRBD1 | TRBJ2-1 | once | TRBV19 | CASSNQGARNEQFF | TGTGCCAGTAGTAATCAGGGGGCTAGGAATGAGCAGTTCTTC
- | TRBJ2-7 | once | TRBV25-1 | CASSEFRGSYEQYF | TGTGCCAGCAGTGAATTTAGGGGGTCCTACGAGCAGTACTTC
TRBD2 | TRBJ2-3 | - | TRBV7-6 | CASSLGGLAVNTDTQYF | TGTGCCAGCAGCTTAGGGGGACTAGCGGTAAACACAGATACGCAGTATTTT
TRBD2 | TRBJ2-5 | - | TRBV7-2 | CASSLGGLAGGLQETQYF | TGTGCCAGCAGCTTAGGGGGACTAGCGGGAGGGCTCCAAGAGACCCAGTACTTC
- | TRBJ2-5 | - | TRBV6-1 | CASSEGGIRVGTQYF | TGTGCCAGCAGTGAAGGCGGGATTAGAGTTGGGACCCAGTACTTC
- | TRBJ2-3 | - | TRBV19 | CASSIVWGHPDTQYF | TGTGCCAGTAGTATAGTGTGGGGGCACCCAGATACGCAGTATTTT
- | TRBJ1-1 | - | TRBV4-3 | CASSQGLGGNTEAFF | TGCGCCAGCAGCCAAGGGCTCGGGGGGAACACTGAAGCTTTCTTT
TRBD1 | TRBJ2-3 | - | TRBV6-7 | CASSHTGQGRTDTQYF | TGTGCCAGCAGCCATACAGGACAGGGACGCACAGATACGCAGTATTTT
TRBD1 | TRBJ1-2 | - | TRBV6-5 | CASSYLAGTVKYGYTF | TGTGCCAGCAGTTACTTAGCCGGGACAGTGAAATATGGCTACACCTTC
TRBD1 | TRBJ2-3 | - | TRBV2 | CASSVRDSDTDTQYF | TGTGCCAGCAGTGTCCGGGACAGCGACACAGATACGCAGTATTTT
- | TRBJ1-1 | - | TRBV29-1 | CSVVGQNTEAFF | TGCAGCGTTGTGGGACAGAACACTGAAGCTTTCTTT
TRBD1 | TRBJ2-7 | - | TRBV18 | CASSPLGTGVHEQYF | TGTGCCAGCTCACCACTGGGGACAGGGGTCCACGAGCAGTACTTC
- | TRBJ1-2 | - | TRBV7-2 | CASSLVGRGFDGYTF | TGTGCCAGCAGCTTAGTGGGCAGGGGATTCGATGGCTACACCTTC
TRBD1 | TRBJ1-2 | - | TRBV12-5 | CASGLGSSERGPGYGYTF | TGTGCTAGTGGTTTGGGATCCTCAGAGAGGGGGCCCGGCTATGGCTACACCTTC
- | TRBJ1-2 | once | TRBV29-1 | CSVPHRTEYGYTF | TGCAGCGTCCCCCACCGTACCGAGTATGGCTACACCTTC
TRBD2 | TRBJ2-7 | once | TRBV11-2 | CASRRLAGGPKSYEQYF | TGTGCCAGCAGACGCTTAGCGGGAGGACCGAAGTCCTACGAGCAGTACTTC
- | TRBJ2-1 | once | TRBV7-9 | CASSGRGSLYNEQFF | TGTGCCAGCAGCGGAAGAGGGTCCCTTTACAATGAGCAGTTCTTC
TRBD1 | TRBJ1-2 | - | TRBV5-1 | CASSQTGGYGYTF | TGCGCCAGCAGCCAGACAGGGGGCTATGGCTACACCTTC
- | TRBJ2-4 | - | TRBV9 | CASSATSAKNIQYF | TGTGCCAGCAGCGCGACATCGGCCAAAAACATTCAGTACTTC
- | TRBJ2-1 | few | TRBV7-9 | CASSPQGFEQFF | TGTGCCAGCAGCCCACAGGGTTTTGAGCAGTTCTTC
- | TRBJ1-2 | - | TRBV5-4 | CASSLKGSHGYTF | TGTGCCAGCAGCTTGAAAGGGAGCCATGGCTACACCTTC
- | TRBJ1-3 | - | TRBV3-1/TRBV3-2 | CASSQSTGSSFSGNTIYF | TGTGCCAGCAGCCAATCGACGGGTTCCTCCTTCTCTGGAAACACCATATATTTT
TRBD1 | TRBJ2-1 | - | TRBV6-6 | CASSYLPGQFYNEQFF | TGTGCCAGCAGTTACTTGCCGGGACAGTTTTACAATGAGCAGTTCTTC
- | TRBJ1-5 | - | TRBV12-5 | CASGLVMGDRANQPQHF | TGTGCTAGTGGTTTGGTTATGGGAGATAGGGCCAATCAGCCCCAGCATTTT
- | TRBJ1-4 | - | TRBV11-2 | CASSLDRGDKLFF | TGTGCCAGCAGCTTAGATCGGGGGGACAAACTGTTTTTT
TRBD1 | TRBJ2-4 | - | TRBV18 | CASSTGTGSKNIQYF | TGTGCCAGCTCAACCGGGACAGGGTCCAAAAACATTCAGTACTTC
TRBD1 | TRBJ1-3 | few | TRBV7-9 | CASSPRIQDREFGNTIYF | TGTGCCAGCAGCCCGCGCATACAGGACAGGGAGTTCGGAAACACCATATATTTT
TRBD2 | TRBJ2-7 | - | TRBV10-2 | CASSEPRTSVSSYEQYF | TGCGCCAGCAGTGAGCCGAGGACTAGCGTCAGTTCCTACGAGCAGTACTTC
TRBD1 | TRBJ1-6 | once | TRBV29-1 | CSVVDRDVSPLHF | TGCAGCGTTGTTGACAGGGATGTTTCACCCCTCCACTTT
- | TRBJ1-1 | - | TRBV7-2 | CASSSIRVNTEAFF | TGTGCCAGCAGCTCGATCAGGGTGAACACTGAAGCTTTCTTT
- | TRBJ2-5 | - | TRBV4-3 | CASSQWRGAQETQYF | TGCGCCAGCAGCCAATGGAGGGGAGCCCAAGAGACCCAGTACTTC
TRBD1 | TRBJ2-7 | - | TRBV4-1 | CASSHRFQSRRDRGLEQYF | TGCGCCAGCAGCCACCGATTCCAGAGTCGCCGGGACAGGGGGCTTGAGCAGTACTTC
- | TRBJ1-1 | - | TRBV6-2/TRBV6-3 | CASSYQLESTEAFF | TGTGCCAGCAGTTACCAGCTAGAGAGCACTGAAGCTTTCTTT
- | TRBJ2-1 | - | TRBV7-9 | CASSLFGRVNNEQFF | TGTGCCAGCAGCTTATTCGGCAGGGTCAACAATGAGCAGTTCTTC
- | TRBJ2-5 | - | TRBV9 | CASSVRQDQETQYF | TGTGCCAGCAGCGTTCGGCAGGATCAAGAGACCCAGTACTTC
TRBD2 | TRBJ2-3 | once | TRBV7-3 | CASSGASGYSTDTQYF | TGTGCCAGCAGCGGGGCTAGCGGATATAGCACAGATACGCAGTATTTT
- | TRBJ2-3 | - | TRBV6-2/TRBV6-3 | CASSWGGLITDTQYF | TGTGCCAGCAGCTGGGGGGGCCTGATCACAGATACGCAGTATTTT
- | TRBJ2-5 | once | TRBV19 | CAPRRGYQETQYF | TGTGCCCCCCGTCGGGGGTACCAAGAGACCCAGTACTTC